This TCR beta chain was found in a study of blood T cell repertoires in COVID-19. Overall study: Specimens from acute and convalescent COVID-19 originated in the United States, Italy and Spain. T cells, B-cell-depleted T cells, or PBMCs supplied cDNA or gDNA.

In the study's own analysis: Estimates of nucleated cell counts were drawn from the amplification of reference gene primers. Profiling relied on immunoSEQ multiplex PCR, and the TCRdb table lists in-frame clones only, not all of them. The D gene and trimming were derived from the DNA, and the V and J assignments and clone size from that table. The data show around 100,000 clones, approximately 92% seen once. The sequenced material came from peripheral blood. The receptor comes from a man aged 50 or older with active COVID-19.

Here the CDR3 DNA reads TGTGCCAGCAGCCAATCAAGTATACTAGCCAAAAACATTCAGTACTTC. Translated, it gives CASSQSSILAKNIQYF. This chain uses TRBV3-1 (or the pseudogene TRBV3-2) with TRBJ2-4; no definite D call. The ends were cut back, 2 bases at V and 0 bases at J, with 11 bases in the middle. The CDR3 consists of 16 residues. CDR1 and CDR2 (germline): LGHDT, YNNKEL (reference sequence).